This record covers a single T cell receptor beta chain. As yet, its antigen is unknown. This record comes from a study of cytomegalovirus exposure and HLA in healthy donors. Study-level points and caveats: Researchers catalogued about 150 TCR beta chains as cytomegalovirus-associated. CMV serostatus was the only recorded immune exposure for donors. Roughly uniform sequencing depth across donors was assumed, possibly incorrectly.

The study ran its PCR with 60 Vbeta and 13 Jbeta primers. Sequencing was performed with immunoSEQ multiplex PCR; in TCRdb, only in-frame clones are kept and a portion is missing. The sample consists of around 150,000 clones, roughly 84% of them appearing once. The CDR3 covers 14 residues. CDR1 SGHTA and CDR2 FQGTGA come from the germline V gene. Trimming left V 5 bases short and J 3 bases short, with 14 bases between. Sequencing was done on a sample of PBMCs. The chain uses TRBV7-3 and TRBJ2-7; possible D gene TRBD1, 6 bases. This clonotype was sampled from a middle-aged man in good health and CMV-seropositive. CDR3 bases: TGTGCCAGCAGCCCACCTGGGGGCGGCTACGAGCAGTACGTC. Translating it yields CASSPPGGGYEQYV.